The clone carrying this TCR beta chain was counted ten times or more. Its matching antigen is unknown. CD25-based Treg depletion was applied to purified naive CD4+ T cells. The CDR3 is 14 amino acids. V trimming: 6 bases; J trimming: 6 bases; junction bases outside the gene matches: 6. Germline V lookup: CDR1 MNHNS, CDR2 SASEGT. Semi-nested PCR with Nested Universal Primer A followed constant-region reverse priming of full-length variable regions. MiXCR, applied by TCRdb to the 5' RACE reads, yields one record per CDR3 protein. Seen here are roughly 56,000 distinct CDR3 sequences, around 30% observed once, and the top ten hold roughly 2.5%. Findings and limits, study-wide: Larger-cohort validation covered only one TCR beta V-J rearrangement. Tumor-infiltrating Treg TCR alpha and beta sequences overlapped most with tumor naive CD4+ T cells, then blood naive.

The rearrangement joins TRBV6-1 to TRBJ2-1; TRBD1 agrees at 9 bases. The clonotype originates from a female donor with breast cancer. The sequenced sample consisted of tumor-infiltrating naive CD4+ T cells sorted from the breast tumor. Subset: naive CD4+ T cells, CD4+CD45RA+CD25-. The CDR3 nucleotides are TGTGCCAGCAGGCGGACAGGGGTGCGCAATGAGCAGTTCTTC. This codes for CASRRTGVRNEQFF.